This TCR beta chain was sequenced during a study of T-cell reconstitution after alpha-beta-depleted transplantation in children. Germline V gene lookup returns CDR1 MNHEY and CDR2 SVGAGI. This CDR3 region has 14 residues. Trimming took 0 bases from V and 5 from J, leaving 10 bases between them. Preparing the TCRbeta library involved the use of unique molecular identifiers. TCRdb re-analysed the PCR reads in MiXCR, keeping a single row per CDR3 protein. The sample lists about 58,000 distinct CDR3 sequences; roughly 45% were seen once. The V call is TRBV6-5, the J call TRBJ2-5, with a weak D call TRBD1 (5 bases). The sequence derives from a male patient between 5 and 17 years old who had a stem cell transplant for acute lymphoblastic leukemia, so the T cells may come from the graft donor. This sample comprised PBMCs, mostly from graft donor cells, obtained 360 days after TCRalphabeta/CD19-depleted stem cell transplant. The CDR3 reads CASSYSDSMETQYF. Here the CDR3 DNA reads TGTGCCAGCAGTTACTCCGACAGTATGGAGACCCAGTACTTC.